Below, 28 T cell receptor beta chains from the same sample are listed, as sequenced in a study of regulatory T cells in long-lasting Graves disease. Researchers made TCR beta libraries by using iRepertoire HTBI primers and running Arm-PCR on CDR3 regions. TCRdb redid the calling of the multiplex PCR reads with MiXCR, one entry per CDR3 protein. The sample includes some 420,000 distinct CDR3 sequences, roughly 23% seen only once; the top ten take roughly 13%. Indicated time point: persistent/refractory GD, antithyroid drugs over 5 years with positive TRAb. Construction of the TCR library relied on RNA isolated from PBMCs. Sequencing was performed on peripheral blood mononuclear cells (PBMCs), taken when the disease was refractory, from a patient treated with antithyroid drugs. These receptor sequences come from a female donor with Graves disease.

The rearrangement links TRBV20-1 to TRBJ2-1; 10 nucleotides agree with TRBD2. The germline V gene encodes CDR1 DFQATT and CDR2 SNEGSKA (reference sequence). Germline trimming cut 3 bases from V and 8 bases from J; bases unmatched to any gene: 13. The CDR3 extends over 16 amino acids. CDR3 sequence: CSASSTIAGGIDEQFF. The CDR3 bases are TGCAGTGCTAGCTCCACTATAGCGGGAGGCATCGATGAGCAGTTCTTC.

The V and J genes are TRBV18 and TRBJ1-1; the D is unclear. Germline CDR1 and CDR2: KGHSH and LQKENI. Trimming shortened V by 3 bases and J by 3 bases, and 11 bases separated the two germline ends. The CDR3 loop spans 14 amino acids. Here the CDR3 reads CASSPPGWDTEAFF. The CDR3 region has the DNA TGTGCCAGCTCACCGCCCGGATGGGACACTGAAGCTTTCTTT.

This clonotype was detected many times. CDR3 in amino acids: CASREQATGNQPQHF. The CDR3 nucleotides are TGTGCCAGCAGGGAACAGGCCACGGGCAATCAGCCCCAGCATTTT. The J gene is TRBJ1-5, the V gene TRBV6-1; perhaps TRBD1 as D (5 bases). The CDR3 totals 15 residues. V was pared by 6 bases and J by 2 bases, with 14 bases between. CDR1 is MNHNS, CDR2 SASEGT, per germline.

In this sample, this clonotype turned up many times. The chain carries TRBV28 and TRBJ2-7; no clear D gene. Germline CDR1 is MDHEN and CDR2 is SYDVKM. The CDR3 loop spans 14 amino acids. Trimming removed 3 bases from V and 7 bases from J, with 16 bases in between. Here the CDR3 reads CASSFIGTSSEQYF. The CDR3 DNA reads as TGTGCCAGCAGTTTTATCGGTACGTCGTCGGAGCAGTACTTC. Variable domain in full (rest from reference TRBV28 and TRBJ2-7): DVKVTQSSRYLVKRTGEKVFLECVQDMDHENMFWYRQDPGLGLRLIYFSYDVKMKEKGDIPEGYSVSREKKERFSLILESASTNQTSMYLCASSFIGTSSEQYFGPGTRLTVT.

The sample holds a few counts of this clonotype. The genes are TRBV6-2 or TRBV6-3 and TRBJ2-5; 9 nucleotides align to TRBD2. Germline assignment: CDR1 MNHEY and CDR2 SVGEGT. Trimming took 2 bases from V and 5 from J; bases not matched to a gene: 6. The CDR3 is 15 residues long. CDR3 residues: CASSYAAAGGETQYF. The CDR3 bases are TGTGCCAGCAGTTACGCCGCGGCGGGGGGGGAGACCCAGTACTTC.

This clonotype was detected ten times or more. The CDR3, as DNA: TGTGCCAGCAGGCCCGGACAGGGGTATCAGCCCCAGCATTTT. Its protein product is CASRPGQGYQPQHF. This chain connects TRBV6-2 or TRBV6-3 to TRBJ1-5; 9 positions agree with TRBD1. Unmatched junction bases numbered 5, after V lost 6 bases and J lost 5 bases. Germline V gene data show CDR1 as MNHEY and CDR2 as SVGEGT. CDR3 length: 14 residues.

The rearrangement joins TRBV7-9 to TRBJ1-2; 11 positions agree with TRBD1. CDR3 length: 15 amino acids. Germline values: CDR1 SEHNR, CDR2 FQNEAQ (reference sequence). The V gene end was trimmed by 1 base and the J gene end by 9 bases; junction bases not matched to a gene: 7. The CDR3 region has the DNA TGTGCCAGCAGCTTAGGGACAGGGGGCACGTCAAGCTACACCTTC. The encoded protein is CASSLGTGGTSSYTF. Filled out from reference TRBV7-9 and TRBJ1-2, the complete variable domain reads DTGVSQNPRHKITKRGQNVTFRCDPISEHNRLYWYRQTLGQGPEFLTYFQNEAQLEKSRLLSDRFSAERPKGSFSTLEIQRTEQGDSAMYLCASSLGTGGTSSYTFGSGTRLTVV.

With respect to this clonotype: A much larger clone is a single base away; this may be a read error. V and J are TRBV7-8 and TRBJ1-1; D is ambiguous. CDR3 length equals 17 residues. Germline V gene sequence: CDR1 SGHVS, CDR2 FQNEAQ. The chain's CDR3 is CDSSLGRAVIMNTEAFF. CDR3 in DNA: TGTGACAGCAGCTTAGGTAGGGCAGTTATCATGAACACTGAAGCTTTCTTT.

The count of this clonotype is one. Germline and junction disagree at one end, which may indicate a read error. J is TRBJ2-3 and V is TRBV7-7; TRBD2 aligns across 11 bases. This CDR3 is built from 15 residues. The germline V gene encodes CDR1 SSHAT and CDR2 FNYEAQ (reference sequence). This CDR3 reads CASSLLAGGGDTQYF. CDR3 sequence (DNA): TGTGCTAGCAGCTTATTAGCGGGAGGGGGAGATACGCAGTATTTT.

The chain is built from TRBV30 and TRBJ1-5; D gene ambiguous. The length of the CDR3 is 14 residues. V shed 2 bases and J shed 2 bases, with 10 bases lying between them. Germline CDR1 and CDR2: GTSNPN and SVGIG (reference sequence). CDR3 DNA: TGTGCCTGGAGTATTACCACGGGCAATCAGCCCCAGCATTTT. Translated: CAWSITTGNQPQHF.

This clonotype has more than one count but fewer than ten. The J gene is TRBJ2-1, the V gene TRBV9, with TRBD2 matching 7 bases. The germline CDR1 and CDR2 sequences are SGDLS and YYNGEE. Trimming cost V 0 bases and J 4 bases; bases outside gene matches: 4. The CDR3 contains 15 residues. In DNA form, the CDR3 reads TGTGCCAGCAGCGTAGATGGCGGGGGATACAATGAGCAGTTCTTC. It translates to CASSVDGGGYNEQFF.

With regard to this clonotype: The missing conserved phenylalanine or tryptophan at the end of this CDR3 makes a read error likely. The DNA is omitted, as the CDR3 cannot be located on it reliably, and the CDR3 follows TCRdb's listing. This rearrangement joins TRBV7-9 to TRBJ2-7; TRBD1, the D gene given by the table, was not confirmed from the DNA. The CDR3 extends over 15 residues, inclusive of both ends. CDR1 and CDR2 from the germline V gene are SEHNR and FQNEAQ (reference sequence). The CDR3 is CASSLEGVHPVERYL.

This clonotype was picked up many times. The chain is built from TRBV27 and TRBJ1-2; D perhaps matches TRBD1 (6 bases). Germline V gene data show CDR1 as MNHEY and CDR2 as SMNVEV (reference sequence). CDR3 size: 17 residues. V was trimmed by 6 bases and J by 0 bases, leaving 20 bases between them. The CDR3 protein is CASSSLNSGAPNYGYTF. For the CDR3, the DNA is TGTGCCAGCAGCTCCTTAAACTCAGGGGCCCCTAACTATGGCTACACCTTC.

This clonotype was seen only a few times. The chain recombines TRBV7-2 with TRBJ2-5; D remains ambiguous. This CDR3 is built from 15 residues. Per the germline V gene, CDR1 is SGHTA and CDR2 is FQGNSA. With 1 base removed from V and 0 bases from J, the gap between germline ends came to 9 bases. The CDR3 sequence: CASSLVRADQETQYF. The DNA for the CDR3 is TGTGCCAGCAGCTTAGTCCGGGCCGACCAAGAGACCCAGTACTTC.

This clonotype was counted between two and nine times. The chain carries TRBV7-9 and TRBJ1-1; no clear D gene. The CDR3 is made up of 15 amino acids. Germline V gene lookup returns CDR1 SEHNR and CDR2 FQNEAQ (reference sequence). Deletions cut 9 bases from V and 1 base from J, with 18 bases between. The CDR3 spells CASIPMAGRNTEAFF. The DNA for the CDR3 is TGTGCCAGTATACCCATGGCAGGCCGGAACACTGAAGCTTTCTTT.

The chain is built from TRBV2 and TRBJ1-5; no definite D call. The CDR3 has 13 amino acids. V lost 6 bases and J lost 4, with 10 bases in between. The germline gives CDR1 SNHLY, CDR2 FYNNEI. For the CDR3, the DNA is TGTGCCAGCAGACTCCCGGGGAATCAGCCCCAGCATTTT. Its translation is CASRLPGNQPQHF.

CDR3 sequence reads: CAWSDLGGAYEQYF. DNA for the CDR3: TGTGCCTGGAGCGACTTGGGAGGGGCCTACGAGCAGTACTTC. This chain joins TRBV30 and TRBJ2-7; 7 nucleotides match TRBD2. The CDR3 spans 14 residues. J lost 2 bases, V lost 3 bases, and 7 bases had no gene match. Germline V lookup: CDR1 GTSNPN, CDR2 SVGIG (reference sequence).

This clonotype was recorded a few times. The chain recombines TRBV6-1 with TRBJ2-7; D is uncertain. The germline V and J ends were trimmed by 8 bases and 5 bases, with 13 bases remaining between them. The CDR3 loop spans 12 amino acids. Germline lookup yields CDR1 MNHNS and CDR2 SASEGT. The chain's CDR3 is CASGLGWDEQYF. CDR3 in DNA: TGTGCCAGCGGGCTGGGTTGGGACGAGCAGTACTTC.

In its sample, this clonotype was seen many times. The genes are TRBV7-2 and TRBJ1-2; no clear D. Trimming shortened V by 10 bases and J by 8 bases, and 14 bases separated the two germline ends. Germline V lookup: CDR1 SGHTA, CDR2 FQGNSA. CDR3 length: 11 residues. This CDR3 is CATYRLGGYTF. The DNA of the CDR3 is TGTGCCACCTATAGGTTGGGAGGCTACACCTTC. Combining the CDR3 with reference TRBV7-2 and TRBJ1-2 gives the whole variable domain GAGVSQSPSNKVTEKGKDVELRCDPISGHTALYWYRQSLGQGLEFLIYFQGNSAPDKSGLPSDRFSAERTGGSVSTLTIQRTQQEDSAVYLCATYRLGGYTFGSGTRLTVV.

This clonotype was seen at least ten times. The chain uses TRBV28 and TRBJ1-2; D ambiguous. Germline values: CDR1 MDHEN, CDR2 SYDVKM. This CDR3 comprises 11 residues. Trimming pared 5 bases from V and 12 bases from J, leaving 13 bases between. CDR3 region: CASSEIGGHTF. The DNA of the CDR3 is TGTGCCAGCAGTGAAATCGGCGGCCACACCTTC.

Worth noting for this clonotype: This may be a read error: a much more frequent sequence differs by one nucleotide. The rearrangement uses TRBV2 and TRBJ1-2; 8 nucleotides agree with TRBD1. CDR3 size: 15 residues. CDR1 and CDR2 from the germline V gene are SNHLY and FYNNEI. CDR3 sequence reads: CACSEGQVFFIGYTF. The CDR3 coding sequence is TGTGCCTGCAGCGAGGGACAGGTCTTTTTTATTGGCTACACCTTC.

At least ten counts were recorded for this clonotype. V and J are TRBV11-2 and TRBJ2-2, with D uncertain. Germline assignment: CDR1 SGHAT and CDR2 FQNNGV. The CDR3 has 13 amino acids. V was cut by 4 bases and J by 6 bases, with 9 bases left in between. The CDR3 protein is CASSSTSAGELFF. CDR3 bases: TGTGCCAGCAGCTCAACATCCGCCGGGGAGCTGTTTTTT. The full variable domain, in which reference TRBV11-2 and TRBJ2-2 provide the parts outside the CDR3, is EAGVAQSPRYKIIEKRQSVAFWCNPISGHATLYWYQQILGQGPKLLIQFQNNGVVDDSQLPKDRFSAERLKGVDSTLKIQPAKLEDSAVYLCASSSTSAGELFFGEGSRLTVL.

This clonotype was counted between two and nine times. In nucleotides, the CDR3 is TGTGCCAGCAGTTTTGACCCCCCGGAGAGCTCCTACGAGCAGTACTTC. Translation gives CASSFDPPESSYEQYF. The chain uses TRBV27 and TRBJ2-7; no clear D gene. Germline assignment: CDR1 MNHEY and CDR2 SMNVEV (reference sequence). V lost 3 bases and J lost 0, with 15 bases in between. There are 16 residues in the CDR3.

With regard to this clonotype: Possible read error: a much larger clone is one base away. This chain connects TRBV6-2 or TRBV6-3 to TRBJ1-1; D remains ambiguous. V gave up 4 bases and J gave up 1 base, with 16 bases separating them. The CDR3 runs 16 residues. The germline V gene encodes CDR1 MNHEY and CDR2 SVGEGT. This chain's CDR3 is CASSCSIELGNTEAFF. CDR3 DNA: TGTGCCAGCAGTTGCTCGATTGAATTGGGGAACACTGAAGCTTTCTTT.

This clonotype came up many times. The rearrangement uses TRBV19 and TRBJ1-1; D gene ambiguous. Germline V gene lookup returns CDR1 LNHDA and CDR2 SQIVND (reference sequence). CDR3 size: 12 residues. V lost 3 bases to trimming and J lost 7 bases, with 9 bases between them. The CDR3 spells CASSIKYGEAFF. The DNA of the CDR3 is TGTGCCAGTAGTATTAAGTACGGTGAAGCTTTCTTT.

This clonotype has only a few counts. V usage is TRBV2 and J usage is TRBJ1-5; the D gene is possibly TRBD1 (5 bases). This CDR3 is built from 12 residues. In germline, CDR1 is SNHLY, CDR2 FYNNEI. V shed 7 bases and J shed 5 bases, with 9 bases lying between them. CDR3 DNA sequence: TGTGCCAGCAAGGGGAGTGATCAGCCCCAGCATTTT. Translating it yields CASKGSDQPQHF.

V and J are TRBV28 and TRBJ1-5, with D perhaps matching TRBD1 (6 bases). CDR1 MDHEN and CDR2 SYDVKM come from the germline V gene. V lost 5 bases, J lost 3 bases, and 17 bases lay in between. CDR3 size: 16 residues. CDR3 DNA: TGTGCCAGCAGTCCTAAGGCAGGGGTGACCAATCAGCCCCAGCATTTT. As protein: CASSPKAGVTNQPQHF.

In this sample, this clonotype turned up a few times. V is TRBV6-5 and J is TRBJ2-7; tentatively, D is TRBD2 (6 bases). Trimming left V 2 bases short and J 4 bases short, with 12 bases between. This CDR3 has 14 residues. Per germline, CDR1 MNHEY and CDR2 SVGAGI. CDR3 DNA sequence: TGTGCCAGCAGTTACGACCTCCTAGCGTACGAGCAGTACTTC. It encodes CASSYDLLAYEQYF.